One sample yielded the 28 T cell receptor beta chains listed below, sequenced in a study of Ad26.COV2.S vaccination and SARS-CoV-2 variants. Sample treatment: some 19 received Ad26.COV2.S at low or high dose, single or two shots; 5 received placebo; per-sample allocation not given. On day 63 after the first injection, vaccine and placebo recipients gave samples. TCRdb's table, derived via immunoSEQ multiplex PCR, lists solely in-frame clones and lacks some. Of about 400,000 clones listed, about 88% are singletons. The sequenced sample was peripheral blood, obtained in a trial of Ad26.COV2.S vaccine versus placebo. These receptors came from a person between 18 and 65 years old who received the Ad26.COV2.S COVID-19 vaccine or a placebo.

A single count supports this clone. V is TRBV7-2 and J is TRBJ2-3, with a tentative D call TRBD2 (6 bases). Germline CDR1 is SGHTA and CDR2 is FQGNSA. The CDR3 contains 12 residues. V was trimmed by 5 bases and J by 11 bases, leaving 14 bases between them. CDR3 DNA: TGTGCCAGCAGCGAGACTGGGAGGAGGCAGTATTTT. Its translation: CASSETGRRQYF.

CDR3 residues: CASSRDVNREEGQFF. CDR3 DNA sequence: TGTGCCAGCAGCCGAGATGTGAACAGGGAGGAAGGGCAGTTCTTC. The rearrangement joins TRBV4-2 to TRBJ2-1, with D perhaps matching TRBD1 or TRBD2 (6 bases each). CDR3 length: 15 amino acids. Germline V gene data show CDR1 as LGHNA and CDR2 as YNFKEQ. The germline V and J ends were trimmed by 4 bases and 12 bases, with 22 bases remaining between them.

The chain employs TRBV28 and TRBJ1-2; the D gene is possibly TRBD1 (5 bases). This CDR3 is built from 13 residues. V shed 6 bases and J shed 5 bases, with 13 bases lying between them. In germline, CDR1 is MDHEN, CDR2 SYDVKM. The DNA of the CDR3 is TGTGCCAGCAGCCCGGGACGGCGTTATGGCTACACCTTC. This gives the protein CASSPGRRYGYTF.

The rearrangement joins TRBV28 to TRBJ1-1; D call uncertain. In germline, CDR1 is MDHEN, CDR2 SYDVKM. V was shortened by 10 bases and J by 3 bases, with 9 bases between the two germline ends. This CDR3 contains 11 residues. CDR3: CAISGDTEAFF. CDR3 sequence (DNA): TGTGCCATCTCAGGTGACACTGAAGCTTTCTTT.

The chain recombines TRBV11-1 with TRBJ2-3; the D gene could be TRBD1 or TRBD2 (5 bases each). Germline V gene data show CDR1 as SGHAT and CDR2 as FQDESV (reference sequence). The CDR3 runs to 16 residues. Trimming pared 5 bases from V and 0 bases from J, leaving 15 bases between. The CDR3 DNA reads TGTGCCAGCAGCCACCGAGGGGCACTCAGCACAGATACGCAGTATTTT. Protein product: CASSHRGALSTDTQYF. The full variable domain, completed using reference TRBV11-1 and TRBJ2-3, is EAEVAQSPRYKITEKSQAVAFWCDPISGHATLYWYRQILGQGPELLVQFQDESVVDDSQLPKDRFSAERLKGVDSTLKIQPAELGDSAMYLCASSHRGALSTDTQYFGPGTRLTVL.

CDR3 bases: TGTGCCAGCAGTCCAAGCACAGGGGTCGAGCAGTACTTC. It yields the protein CASSPSTGVEQYF. The rearrangement uses TRBV27 and TRBJ2-7, with 7 bases matching TRBD1. V lost 5 bases to trimming and J lost 6 bases; unmatched junction nucleotides: 7. CDR1 and CDR2 from the germline V gene are MNHEY and SMNVEV (reference sequence). This CDR3 region has 13 residues.

The chain links TRBV28 to TRBJ2-3; no clear D. With 3 bases removed from V and 3 bases from J, the gap between germline ends came to 7 bases. CDR3 length: 13 amino acids. The germline V gene has CDR1 MDHEN and CDR2 SYDVKM. The CDR3 reads CASSFEETDTQYF. The CDR3 region has the DNA TGTGCCAGCAGTTTTGAGGAAACAGATACGCAGTATTTT. Using reference TRBV28 and TRBJ2-3 for the parts outside the CDR3, the full variable domain is DVKVTQSSRYLVKRTGEKVFLECVQDMDHENMFWYRQDPGLGLRLIYFSYDVKMKEKGDIPEGYSVSREKKERFSLILESASTNQTSMYLCASSFEETDTQYFGPGTRLTVL.

The rearrangement links TRBV18 to TRBJ2-1; 8 bases line up with TRBD1. The J segment lost 4 bases and the V segment lost 0 bases, leaving 8 bases of the junction unmatched. The CDR3 has 17 amino acids. The V gene's germline CDR1 is KGHSH and CDR2 LQKENI. This CDR3 is CASSPPTGATGYNEQFF. CDR3 in DNA: TGTGCCAGCTCACCACCGACAGGGGCGACAGGATACAATGAGCAGTTCTTC.

The rearrangement uses TRBV7-2 and TRBJ2-5; D gene uncertain. Germline CDR1 is SGHTA and CDR2 is FQGNSA. This CDR3 comprises 14 residues. V was cut by 5 bases and J by 1 base, with 11 bases left in between. This chain's CDR3 is CASSPRLLQETQYF. DNA for the CDR3: TGTGCCAGCAGCCCCCGACTCCTCCAAGAGACCCAGTACTTC.

The table lists this clone with a count of one. This chain's CDR3 is CASSNLAGPRGEQFF. The CDR3 DNA reads as TGTGCCAGCAGTAATCTAGCGGGGCCCCGAGGGGAGCAGTTCTTC. The genes are TRBV7-6 and TRBJ2-1; 9 bases map to TRBD2. V lost 6 bases, J lost 10 bases, and 13 bases stayed unmatched. CDR1 and CDR2 from the germline V gene are SGHVS and FNYEAQ. The CDR3 has 15 amino acids.

V and J are TRBV19 and TRBJ1-1; D possibly corresponds to TRBD1 (6 bases). CDR3 length equals 14 residues. V was clipped by 7 bases and J by 1 base, with 13 bases between them. Germline CDR1 and CDR2: LNHDA and SQIVND (reference sequence). The CDR3 sequence is CASIRGLRNTEAFF. The CDR3 bases are TGTGCCAGTATCCGGGGGCTTCGGAACACTGAAGCTTTCTTT.

This chain connects TRBV11-1 to TRBJ1-2; the match to TRBD1 covers 8 bases. This CDR3 spans 14 amino acids. CDR1 SGHAT and CDR2 FQDESV come from the germline V gene (reference sequence). With V trimmed by 2 bases and J by 7 bases, 6 bases remained unmatched. The CDR3 sequence is CASSLSGQEAGYTF. CDR3 DNA: TGTGCCAGCAGCTTATCGGGACAGGAAGCTGGCTACACCTTC. The whole variable domain, filled in from reference TRBV11-1 and TRBJ1-2, reads EAEVAQSPRYKITEKSQAVAFWCDPISGHATLYWYRQILGQGPELLVQFQDESVVDDSQLPKDRFSAERLKGVDSTLKIQPAELGDSAMYLCASSLSGQEAGYTFGSGTRLTVV.

This clone was detected a few times. Different DNA sequences within this sample yield the same CDR3. The J gene is TRBJ2-7, the V gene TRBV4-1; D is unclear. The CDR3 has 14 amino acids. Germline lookup yields CDR1 MGHRA and CDR2 YSYEKL. The V and J ends lost 1 base and 2 bases respectively, with 9 bases between them. The CDR3 spells CASSQGAGTYEQYF. CDR3 bases: TGCGCCAGCAGCCAAGGAGCAGGCACCTACGAGCAGTACTTC.

This sequence joins TRBV10-1 and TRBJ2-1, with 8 nucleotides matching TRBD1. Per germline, CDR1 WNHNN and CDR2 SYGVQD (reference sequence). The CDR3 extends over 15 amino acids. V was clipped by 0 bases and J by 8 bases; unmatched bases: 6. CDR3 nucleotides: TGCGCCAGCAGTGAGTCTGGCGCAGGGGGCGATGAGCAGTTCTTC. It yields the protein CASSESGAGGDEQFF.

The sample holds one count of this clone. The chain employs TRBV11-2 and TRBJ2-7; 11 bases agree with TRBD2. Germline V gene sequence: CDR1 SGHAT, CDR2 FQNNGV. J was trimmed by 7 bases and V by 5 bases; bases with no gene match: 10. The CDR3 has 15 residues. The CDR3 is CASSTLAGVPREQYF. In DNA form, the CDR3 reads TGTGCCAGCAGCACACTAGCGGGAGTTCCTCGAGAGCAGTACTTC.

This clone came up a few times. The chain couples TRBV7-9 to TRBJ2-7; possibly TRBD1 for D (6 bases). This CDR3 is 14 amino acids long. V lost 8 bases and J lost 7, with 21 bases in between. CDR1 is SEHNR, CDR2 FQNEAQ, per germline (reference sequence). The CDR3 loop reads CASVKDLGAWEQYF. Here the CDR3 DNA reads TGTGCCAGCGTCAAAGATCTGGGGGCGTGGGAGCAGTACTTC.

The V call is TRBV7-2, the J call TRBJ2-7, with 7 bases that match TRBD2. Germline CDR1 reads SGHTA; CDR2 reads FQGNSA. This CDR3 region has 15 residues. V trimming: 4 bases; J trimming: 4 bases; junction bases outside the gene matches: 10. CDR3 sequence reads: CASSYGWAGVYEQYF. The DNA for the CDR3 is TGTGCCAGCAGCTACGGGTGGGCGGGAGTTTACGAGCAGTACTTC.

The CDR3 DNA follows: TGTGCCAGCAGCCAGACTAGCCCCCTTTACAATGAGCAGTTCTTC. As protein: CASSQTSPLYNEQFF. The gene calls are TRBV7-2 and TRBJ2-1, with 7 bases that match TRBD2. Germline V lookup: CDR1 SGHTA, CDR2 FQGNSA. The CDR3 is 15 residues long. J gave up 4 bases and V 5 bases, and 8 bases lay outside the gene matches.

V usage is TRBV9 and J usage is TRBJ2-1; D gene unclear. Trimming took off 2 bases at V and 0 bases at J, with 12 bases between the two ends. The germline CDR1 and CDR2 sequences are SGDLS and YYNGEE. The length of the CDR3 is 16 residues. CDR3 sequence (DNA): TGTGCCAGCAGCGTCGCGGTCGCTAGCTCCTACAATGAGCAGTTCTTC. This gives the protein CASSVAVASSYNEQFF.

The chain's CDR3 is CASSLSGTGITQYF. CDR3 in DNA: TGTGCCAGCAGTCTCTCCGGTACAGGGATTACGCAGTATTTT. This sequence joins TRBV28 and TRBJ2-3; D possibly corresponds to TRBD1 (6 bases). The CDR3 sequence is 14 residues long. V shed 5 bases and J shed 8 bases, with 17 bases lying between them. Germline CDR1 reads MDHEN; CDR2 reads SYDVKM.

Regarding this clone: The junction departs from the called germline gene at one end, perhaps through a read error. The rearrangement joins TRBV7-2 to TRBJ2-2, with 8 positions matching TRBD2. The CDR3 totals 15 residues. Germline loops: CDR1 SGHTA, CDR2 FQGNSA. The CDR3 DNA reads as TGTGCCAGCAGCGTAGCGGGGACCAACACCGGGGAGCTGTTTTTT. Translation gives CASSVAGTNTGELFF.

This clone is a singleton in its sample. The chain employs TRBV2 and TRBJ2-7; 9 bases align to TRBD1. J gave up 5 bases and V 8 bases, and 13 bases lay outside the gene matches. Per the germline V gene, CDR1 is SNHLY and CDR2 is FYNNEI. This CDR3 comprises 15 residues. CDR3 region: CASRGVGQGSHEQYF. The DNA for the CDR3 is TGTGCCAGCCGGGGGGTGGGACAGGGTTCCCACGAGCAGTACTTC.

CDR3 sequence (DNA): TGTGCCAGCAGCCCCCGCCTGGCTACTGAAGCTTTCTTT. It translates to CASSPRLATEAFF. The chain recombines TRBV12-3 or TRBV12-4 with TRBJ1-1; D gene unclear. V was trimmed by 6 bases and J by 5 bases, leaving 13 bases between them. This CDR3 region has 13 residues.

J is TRBJ2-2 and V is TRBV5-1; 9 nucleotides agree with TRBD1. The V and J ends lost 0 bases and 0 bases, in that order; junction bases with no gene match: 9. Germline V gene lookup returns CDR1 SGHRS and CDR2 YFSETQ. The CDR3 extends over 19 amino acids. Written as DNA, the CDR3 is TGCGCCAGCAGCTTGGCCCACAGGGGGCGCTCAGCGAACACCGGGGAGCTGTTTTTT. It is translated as CASSLAHRGRSANTGELFF. The variable domain in full, completed from reference TRBV5-1 and TRBJ2-2, reads KAGVTQTPRYLIKTRGQQVTLSCSPISGHRSVSWYQQTPGQGLQFLFEYFSETQRNKGNFPGRFSGRQFSNSRSEMNVSTLELGDSALYLCASSLAHRGRSANTGELFFGEGSRLTVL.

The V call is TRBV7-9, the J call TRBJ2-5, with 7 bases matching TRBD2. This CDR3 is built from 15 residues. Trimming at V came to 3 bases and at J to 2 bases, leaving 6 bases not matched to a gene. Germline V CDR1 and CDR2: SEHNR, FQNEAQ (reference sequence). Here the CDR3 DNA reads TGTGCCAGCAGCTTCTGGGGGGGAGTTCAAGAGACCCAGTACTTC. Amino acids: CASSFWGGVQETQYF.

The rearrangement links TRBV30 to TRBJ1-1; D is unclear. The CDR3 is made up of 13 amino acids. The germline V gene has CDR1 GTSNPN and CDR2 SVGIG (reference sequence). V lost 2 bases and J lost 1, with 8 bases in between. CDR3 bases: TGTGCCTGGAGTCGCCAGGAGAACACTGAAGCTTTCTTT. Protein: CAWSRQENTEAFF.

The chain carries TRBV5-1 and TRBJ2-3; 11 nucleotides align to TRBD2. The V gene end was trimmed by 0 bases and the J gene end by 2 bases; junction bases not matched to a gene: 11. The germline CDR1 and CDR2 sequences are SGHRS and YFSETQ. The CDR3 has 19 residues. CDR3 coding DNA: TGCGCCAGCAGCTTGGGACTAGCGGGGAGGGGAAGGGTCACAGATACGCAGTATTTT. As protein: CASSLGLAGRGRVTDTQYF.

This CDR3 reads CASSQEGHTIYF. The CDR3 DNA follows: TGTGCCAGCAGCCAAGAGGGGCACACCATATATTTT. This chain links TRBV3-1 (or the pseudogene TRBV3-2) with TRBJ1-3; perhaps TRBD1 as D (5 bases). This CDR3 is 12 amino acids long. The V gene's germline CDR1 is LGHDT and CDR2 YNNKEL (reference sequence). The V end lost 0 bases, the J end lost 8 bases, and 5 bases lay between the germline ends.